These T cell receptor beta chains were read from a single sample in a study of OX40 agonist ivuxolimab in advanced cancers. Generated by immunoSEQ multiplex PCR, the TCRdb table keeps only in-frame clones and is missing some. The sample yields some 85,000 clones, around 87% seen once. This specimen consisted of CD4+ or CD8+ T cells sorted from blood, obtained in a trial of the OX40 agonist ivuxolimab. The receptors come from an adult with an advanced solid tumor such as melanoma, head and neck, liver or kidney cancer. Both conserved end residues are part of each CDR3. A D gene is named only where the DNA matches it firmly. For some rows the clone size is stated as once, few or many, or as a class when expanded; others skip it.

j_call clone_size v_call d_call cdr3_aa cdr3_nt
TRBJ2-7 NA TRBV28 NA CASSKAVTYEQYF TGTGCCAGCAGTAAGGCAGTTACCTACGAGCAGTACTTC
TRBJ2-3 NA TRBV13 TRBD2 CASSLTGLAGTDTQYF TGTGCCAGCAGCTTGACGGGACTAGCTGGCACAGATACGCAGTATTTT
TRBJ1-2 once TRBV21-1 NA CASSRTTCYGYTF TGTGCCAGCAGCCGGACAACTTGCTATGGCTACACCTTC
TRBJ2-1 NA TRBV4-1 NA CASSQDWGLWADSYNEQFF TGCGCCAGCAGCCAAGATTGGGGGCTGTGGGCGGATTCCTACAATGAGCAGTTCTTC
TRBJ2-2 NA TRBV5-1 TRBD2 CASSLGIAGANTGELFF TGCGCCAGCAGCTTGGGGATAGCGGGGGCGAACACCGGGGAGCTGTTTTTT
TRBJ1-2 NA TRBV18 NA CASSLSNDYGYTF TGTGCCAGCTCACTTTCGAACGACTATGGCTACACCTTC
TRBJ1-1 NA TRBV28 NA CASRLGGQSSAFF TGTGCCAGCAGACTCGGTGGGCAGTCGTCGGCTTTCTTT
TRBJ1-2 NA TRBV5-4 NA CASSLKGRGDGYTF TGTGCCAGCAGCTTAAAGGGCAGGGGTGATGGCTACACCTTC
TRBJ1-5 NA TRBV7-2 NA CASSLGGQPQHF TGTGCCAGCAGCTTAGGTGGGCAGCCCCAGCATTTT
TRBJ2-5 NA TRBV7-9 NA CASSLVGARAQETQYF TGTGCCAGCAGCTTAGTGGGAGCGAGGGCCCAAGAGACCCAGTACTTC
TRBJ2-7 NA TRBV15 NA CATSPPRTRDEQYF TGTGCCACCAGTCCCCCGCGCACTAGGGACGAGCAGTACTTC
TRBJ2-5 NA TRBV4-2 TRBD2 CASSVPPLAGVETQYF TGTGCCAGCAGCGTACCCCCTCTAGCGGGAGTTGAGACCCAGTACTTC
TRBJ1-2 NA TRBV5-1 NA CASSLSTDSYGYTF TGCGCCAGCAGCTTATCTACGGACAGCTATGGCTACACCTTC
TRBJ1-1 once TRBV6-5 NA CASSLGRMNTEAFF TGTGCCAGCAGTTTGGGACGGATGAACACTGAAGCTTTCTTT
TRBJ2-3 NA TRBV19 NA CASSSVSSTDTQYF TGTGCCAGTAGTAGTGTCAGTAGCACAGATACGCAGTATTTT
TRBJ1-1 NA TRBV5-1 NA CASSLDRATEAFF TGCGCCAGCAGCTTGGACAGGGCGACTGAAGCTTTCTTT
TRBJ2-5 once TRBV7-9 TRBD2 CASSLSRLAGVGDGETQYF TGTGCCAGCAGCTTATCAAGACTAGCGGGAGTAGGAGACGGAGAGACCCAGTACTTC
TRBJ2-7 NA TRBV2 NA CASRRAGYTYEQYF TGTGCCAGCAGGCGGGCAGGGTATACCTACGAGCAGTACTTC
TRBJ2-4 few TRBV19 TRBD1 CASSRDSKNIQYF TGTGCCAGTAGCCGGGACAGCAAAAACATTCAGTACTTC
TRBJ2-1 NA TRBV19 NA CASSISPLNEQFF TGTGCCAGTAGTATTTCCCCATTGAATGAGCAGTTCTTC
TRBJ2-2 NA TRBV2 NA CASSTPNTGELFF TGTGCCAGCAGTACTCCGAACACCGGGGAGCTGTTTTTT
TRBJ2-5 NA TRBV25-1 NA CASSEYNQAETQYF TGTGCCAGCAGTGAATATAATCAGGCTGAGACCCAGTACTTC
TRBJ2-3 once TRBV5-1 NA CASRGTTGTDTQYF TGCGCCAGCAGGGGGACAACCGGCACAGATACGCAGTATTTT
TRBJ1-5 NA TRBV7-9 NA CASSQETGNSNQPQHF TGTGCCAGCAGCCAAGAAACAGGGAATAGCAATCAGCCCCAGCATTTT
TRBJ2-7 NA TRBV5-4 NA CASSPWPGTEQYF TGTGCCAGCAGCCCCTGGCCGGGGACCGAGCAGTACTTC
TRBJ2-1 NA TRBV10-3 TRBD2 CAISANSGTQNEQFF TGTGCCATCAGTGCGAATAGCGGGACCCAGAATGAGCAGTTCTTC
TRBJ2-5 NA TRBV28 NA CASSSGAETQYF TGTGCCAGCAGTTCAGGGGCTGAGACCCAGTACTTC
TRBJ2-7 NA TRBV28 TRBD2 CASTRGLAGSSSSYEQYF TGTGCCAGCACCCGAGGACTAGCGGGATCAAGTAGCTCCTACGAGCAGTACTTC
TRBJ2-7 NA TRBV11-3 TRBD1 CASSLAGTGGYEQYF TGTGCCAGCAGCTTAGCCGGGACAGGGGGCTACGAGCAGTACTTC
TRBJ2-5 NA TRBV29-1 TRBD1 CSAGDSAQYF TGCAGCGCCGGGGACAGTGCCCAGTACTTC
TRBJ1-3 few TRBV27 TRBD1 CASSLGGRGIGNTIYF TGTGCCAGCAGTTTGGGGGGCAGGGGGATCGGAAACACCATATATTTT
TRBJ1-1 NA TRBV29-1 NA CSVLTMNTEAFF TGCAGCGTCCTGACCATGAACACTGAAGCTTTCTTT
TRBJ2-5 NA TRBV2 TRBD2 CASSLAGAYGETQYF TGTGCCAGCAGTCTAGCGGGAGCGTACGGGGAGACCCAGTACTTC
TRBJ1-2 NA TRBV5-1 NA CASSLGGAVDGYTF TGCGCCAGCAGCTTGGGAGGGGCGGTGGACGGCTACACCTTC
TRBJ1-2 NA TRBV29-1 TRBD1 CSVGETGGAVGYTF TGCAGCGTTGGCGAAACAGGGGGCGCCGTTGGCTACACCTTC
TRBJ1-1 few TRBV19 TRBD1 CASSIFRGSEAFF TGTGCCAGTAGTATATTCAGGGGGTCCGAAGCTTTCTTT
TRBJ2-4 once TRBV7-9 TRBD2 CASSLPTSGRYF TGTGCCAGCAGCTTACCAACTAGCGGCCGGTACTTC
TRBJ2-3 few TRBV7-9 TRBD2 CASSGIREGTDTQYF TGTGCCAGCAGCGGAATACGGGAGGGCACAGATACGCAGTATTTT
TRBJ1-2 NA TRBV28 TRBD1 CASSLHGVGQGESYTF TGTGCCAGCAGTTTACATGGGGTGGGACAGGGTGAAAGCTACACCTTC
TRBJ2-2 NA TRBV28 TRBD2 CASVAGRGYGELFF TGTGCCAGCGTAGCGGGTCGTGGTTACGGGGAGCTGTTTTTT
TRBJ2-2 NA TRBV7-2 TRBD1 CASSPIEQGAGELFF TGTGCCAGCAGCCCGATTGAACAGGGGGCCGGGGAGCTGTTTTTT
TRBJ2-5 NA TRBV27 TRBD1 CASSFRDRGRRETQYF TGTGCCAGCAGTTTCAGGGACAGGGGGCGGAGAGAGACCCAGTACTTC
TRBJ1-1 NA TRBV6-1 NA CASSEGRGTEAFF TGTGCCAGCAGTGAAGGGAGAGGCACTGAAGCTTTCTTT
TRBJ2-6 NA TRBV2 TRBD1 CASSVDRTLGGVLTF TGTGCCAGCAGTGTGGACAGGACTCTGGGCGGCGTCCTGACTTTC
TRBJ1-2 NA TRBV27 TRBD1 CASSPDRAKPYGYTF TGTGCCAGCAGCCCGGACAGGGCCAAACCCTATGGCTACACCTTC
TRBJ2-5 NA TRBV12-5 NA CASGLDQTQYF TGTGCTAGTGGTTTGGACCAGACCCAGTACTTC
TRBJ1-6 NA TRBV18 TRBD1 CASSRFQGENSPLHF TGTGCCAGCTCACGTTTCCAGGGGGAAAATTCACCCCTCCACTTT
TRBJ1-1 NA TRBV7-8 NA CASSLLGGTEAFF TGTGCCAGCAGCTTACTGGGCGGCACTGAAGCTTTCTTT
TRBJ2-7 NA TRBV28 TRBD2 CASRVTGGPYEQYF TGTGCAAGCAGGGTAACGGGAGGGCCATACGAGCAGTACTTC
TRBJ2-1 few TRBV27 NA CASSPSPPGASENEQFF TGTGCCAGCAGTCCCTCCCCGCCCGGGGCTAGCGAGAATGAGCAGTTCTTC
TRBJ1-2 few TRBV27 TRBD1 CASSTGTGGKGYTF TGTGCCAGCAGTACCGGGACAGGGGGGAAGGGCTACACCTTC
TRBJ2-2 once TRBV25-1 NA CASSGTKTGELFF TGTGCCAGCAGTGGAACTAAGACCGGGGAGCTGTTTTTT
TRBJ2-5 NA TRBV10-3 TRBD2 CAISESTSGARSQETQYF TGTGCCATCAGTGAGTCGACTAGCGGGGCAAGGAGCCAAGAGACCCAGTACTTC
TRBJ1-2 NA TRBV4-1 NA CASSQGALYGYTF TGCGCCAGCAGCCAGGGGGCGCTTTATGGCTACACCTTC